Sequencing of this T cell receptor beta chain was carried out in a study of blood T cell repertoires in COVID-19. CDR1 and CDR2 from the germline V gene are GTSNPN and SVGIG (reference sequence). Trimming stripped 0 bases from V and 2 bases from J, with 8 bases between. The CDR3 consists of 13 residues. TCRdb's copy holds only in-frame clones and misses some; the assay was immunoSEQ multiplex PCR. The profile shows about 270,000 clones, roughly nine tenths of them singletons. Seattle participants joined during active infection and were tracked over time. The origin of this receptor is a young woman with COVID-19, enrolled during active disease. Sample: peripheral blood. This rearrangement joins TRBV30 to TRBJ2-7; no definite D call. The CDR3 sequence: CAWSVSGTYEQYF. For the CDR3, the DNA is TGTGCCTGGAGTGTATCAGGTACCTACGAGCAGTACTTC.